One and the same sample provided the 7 T cell receptor beta chains below, sequenced in a study of CD8+ T cells in alopecia areata. In each case, RNA was isolated and then reverse transcribed into cDNA as the sequencing template. Assay: immunoSEQ multiplex PCR; the TCRdb copy retains only in-frame clones and omits some. This sample carries 200,000 to 250,000 clones, about 53% of them seen once, and the ten largest clones take more than 0.4%. The sample here was CD4+ T cells sorted from blood, taken at week 0. The receptor set was obtained from a human donor with alopecia areata.

CDR3 bases: TGCAGCGTAGCCCTCATGAGGGGGCAGGCTTTCTTT. Amino acids: CSVALMRGQAFF. The chain is built from TRBV29-1 and TRBJ1-1; 7 bases align to TRBD1. The trim removed 6 bases at V and 11 bases at J, leaving 12 bases unmatched. This CDR3 region has 12 residues. Looked up from germline, CDR1 is SQVTM and CDR2 is ANQGSEA. The complete variable domain, with remaining parts taken from reference TRBV29-1 and TRBJ1-1, reads SAVISQKPSRDICQRGTSLTIQCQVDSQVTMMFWYRQQPGQSLTLIATANQGSEATYESGFVIDKFPISRPNLTFSTLTVSNMSPEDSSIYLCSVALMRGQAFFGQGTRLTVV.

V and J are TRBV30 and TRBJ1-2, with 8 positions matching TRBD1. The CDR3 loop spans 15 amino acids. Trimming cost V 0 bases and J 5 bases; bases outside gene matches: 8. Looked up from germline, CDR1 is GTSNPN and CDR2 is SVGIG (reference sequence). CDR3 sequence: CAWSVRQGALYGYTF. The CDR3 region has the DNA TGTGCCTGGAGTGTACGGCAGGGGGCCTTGTATGGCTACACCTTC.

The rearrangement joins TRBV30 to TRBJ1-2; TRBD1 matches at 10 bases. Germline CDR1 GTSNPN, CDR2 SVGIG (reference sequence). V lost 3 bases to trimming and J lost 2 bases; unmatched junction nucleotides: 6. This CDR3 comprises 15 residues. CDR3 bases: TGTGCCTGGAGCGCCCGGGACAGGGGAAACTATGGCTACACCTTC. Its translation is CAWSARDRGNYGYTF. Drawing the rest from reference TRBV30 and TRBJ1-2, the complete variable domain is SQTIHQWPATLVQPVGSPLSLECTVEGTSNPNLYWYRQAAGRGLQLLFYSVGIGQISSEVPQNLSASRPQDRQFILSSKKLLLSDSGFYLCAWSARDRGNYGYTFGSGTRLTVV.

The CDR3 DNA sequence: TGTGCCACCAGCAGAGCGGGACAAAGCGGTGATCAGCCCCAGCATTTT. Amino acids: CATSRAGQSGDQPQHF. V gene TRBV15 combines with J gene TRBJ1-5; D might be TRBD1 (6 bases). V gave up 1 base and J gave up 5 bases, with 15 bases separating them. The CDR3 is made up of 16 amino acids. Germline V gene lookup returns CDR1 LNHNV and CDR2 YYDKDF (reference sequence).

The chain combines TRBV30 with TRBJ2-3; 10 positions match TRBD2. This CDR3 spans 14 amino acids. The V segment lost 2 bases and the J segment 6 bases; nucleotides outside the gene matches: 5. In germline, CDR1 is GTSNPN, CDR2 SVGIG (reference sequence). The CDR3 DNA sequence: TGTGCCTGGAGTTCTAGCGGGAGTAGTGATACGCAGTATTTT. This encodes CAWSSSGSSDTQYF.

The genes are TRBV19 and TRBJ1-5; TRBD1 is a possible D gene (5 bases). Germline values: CDR1 LNHDA, CDR2 SQIVND (reference sequence). Trimming removed 2 bases at V and 4 bases at J, with 12 bases between. The CDR3 runs to 15 residues. CDR3 sequence (DNA): TGTGCCAGTAGTATACAAGGGGTTGGGAATCAGCCCCAGCATTTT. Translating it yields CASSIQGVGNQPQHF.

The chain combines TRBV6-5 with TRBJ1-3; 7 positions match TRBD1. The germline gives CDR1 MNHEY, CDR2 SVGAGI. The J segment lost 2 bases and the V segment lost 5 bases, leaving 6 bases of the junction unmatched. The CDR3 covers 15 residues. The DNA of the CDR3 is TGTGCCAGCAGTCGCGACAGGGTACCTGGAAACACCATATATTTT. It yields the protein CASSRDRVPGNTIYF.